Below, 13 T cell receptor beta chains from the same sample are listed, as sequenced in a study of T cells after yellow fever vaccination. TCRdb re-analysed the 5' RACE reads in MiXCR, keeping a single row per CDR3 protein. This sample has 300,000 to 350,000 distinct CDR3 sequences, with around 4.5% found just once. Material: PBMCs, obtained 15 days after the yellow fever booster vaccination. The receptors come from a man younger than 35 who received the YFV17D yellow fever vaccine.

This clonotype was seen a handful of times. The J gene is TRBJ1-3, the V gene TRBV10-3, with D possibly matching TRBD1 (6 bases). Germline CDR1 reads ENHRY; CDR2 reads SYGVKD. The CDR3 runs 16 residues. V dropped 0 bases and J dropped 0 bases, with 9 bases sitting between them. The CDR3 region has the DNA TGTGCCATCAGTGAGTCTCAGGGGAGCTCTGGAAACACCATATATTTT. This translates into CAISESQGSSGNTIYF.

This clonotype was recorded at least ten times. The chain couples TRBV29-1 to TRBJ2-3, with D perhaps TRBD1 (6 bases). The V and J ends lost 4 bases and 0 bases respectively, with 14 bases between them. Germline lookup yields CDR1 SQVTM and CDR2 ANQGSEA. The CDR3 extends over 15 amino acids. The chain's CDR3 is CSVGLNRVSTDTQYF. The CDR3 nucleotides read TGCAGCGTTGGCCTGAACAGGGTGAGCACAGATACGCAGTATTTT.

The table lists this clonotype with many counts. V is TRBV27 and J is TRBJ1-1; D is ambiguous. Germline V lookup: CDR1 MNHEY, CDR2 SMNVEV (reference sequence). Trimming shortened V by 6 bases and J by 0 bases, and 8 bases separated the two germline ends. The CDR3 covers 13 residues. The CDR3 protein is CASRSEMNTEAFF. CDR3 bases: TGTGCCAGCAGATCTGAGATGAACACTGAAGCTTTCTTT.

This clonotype was picked up many times. The V and J genes are TRBV29-1 and TRBJ2-1, with TRBD1 matching 9 bases. V lost 4 bases to trimming and J lost 2 bases; unmatched junction nucleotides: 0. The CDR3 has 13 amino acids. Germline V lookup: CDR1 SQVTM, CDR2 ANQGSEA. CDR3: CSVGTGAYNEQFF. The DNA for the CDR3 is TGCAGCGTTGGGACAGGGGCCTACAATGAGCAGTTCTTC.

There are many counts of this clonotype. The chain is built from TRBV5-1 and TRBJ2-3, with 15 bases aligning to TRBD2. The V gene's germline CDR1 is SGHRS and CDR2 YFSETQ. The J segment lost 3 bases and the V segment lost 4 bases, leaving 6 bases of the junction unmatched. The length of the CDR3 is 17 residues. CDR3 sequence (DNA): TGCGCCAGCAGCCGGCGGACTAGCGGGGGGGATACAGATACGCAGTATTTT. Its protein is CASSRRTSGGDTDTQYF.

This clonotype was seen many times. This CDR3 is CASTIRQGETQYF. As DNA, the CDR3 is TGTGCCAGCACCATTAGACAGGGAGAGACCCAGTACTTC. V gene TRBV11-2 combines with J gene TRBJ2-5; TRBD1 agrees at 7 bases. The length of the CDR3 is 13 residues. The ends lost 7 bases at V and 4 bases at J; junction bases unmatched: 6. Germline V gene lookup returns CDR1 SGHAT and CDR2 FQNNGV.

The chain is built from TRBV6-1 and TRBJ2-5, with D tentatively TRBD2 (6 bases). The V and J ends lost 4 bases and 2 bases respectively, with 8 bases between them. Per the germline V gene, CDR1 is MNHNS and CDR2 is SASEGT. This CDR3 is built from 13 residues. The CDR3 here is CASSGLVQETQYF. Written as DNA, the CDR3 is TGTGCCAGCAGTGGACTAGTTCAAGAGACCCAGTACTTC.

This clonotype was observed a handful of times. The rearrangement uses TRBV7-2 and TRBJ2-5; D may be TRBD1 (5 bases). V dropped 6 bases and J dropped 5 bases, with 22 bases sitting between them. This CDR3 is built from 16 residues. Germline CDR1 SGHTA, CDR2 FQGNSA. DNA for the CDR3: TGTGCCAGCAGTCGACGACAGCCTCTATTACGGGAGACCCAGTACTTC. This translates into CASSRRQPLLRETQYF.

This clonotype was observed a few times. The chain couples TRBV5-6 to TRBJ2-3, with a tentative D call TRBD2 (5 bases). V gave up 4 bases and J gave up 4 bases, with 19 bases separating them. Germline V gives CDR1 SGHDT, CDR2 YYEEEE. This CDR3 is built from 16 residues. In nucleotides, the CDR3 is TGTGCCAGCAGCGACACGGACTGGAGAGGACCAGATACGCAGTATTTT. It translates to CASSDTDWRGPDTQYF.

The chain combines TRBV18 with TRBJ2-2, with TRBD2 as a possible D gene (5 bases). CDR1 KGHSH and CDR2 LQKENI come from the germline V gene. The germline V and J ends were trimmed by 8 bases and 6 bases, with 16 bases remaining between them. The CDR3 runs to 14 residues. The CDR3 sequence is CASTTIGISGELFF. CDR3 nucleotides: TGTGCCAGCACCACCATCGGGATCTCCGGGGAGCTGTTTTTT.

This clonotype showed up many times. The J gene is TRBJ1-1, the V gene TRBV7-9, with a tentative D call TRBD1 (5 bases). Per the germline V gene, CDR1 is SEHNR and CDR2 is FQNEAQ (reference sequence). V dropped 3 bases and J dropped 7 bases, with 15 bases sitting between them. This CDR3 spans 14 amino acids. The CDR3 DNA reads as TGTGCCAGCAGCTTCCGAGGGGCAGACCATGAAGCTTTCTTT. Translation gives CASSFRGADHEAFF.

This clonotype has at least ten counts. This chain connects TRBV6-5 to TRBJ1-2; D is unresolved. Trimming took 0 bases from V and 3 from J, leaving 8 bases between them. The germline CDR1 and CDR2 sequences are MNHEY and SVGAGI. The CDR3 totals 14 residues. CDR3 coding DNA: TGTGCCAGCAGTTACTCCGGCATACACTATGGCTACACCTTC. Its protein is CASSYSGIHYGYTF.

This clonotype was recorded a few times. The gene calls are TRBV15 and TRBJ1-5, with TRBD1 as a possible D gene (5 bases). Germline V lookup: CDR1 LNHNV, CDR2 YYDKDF (reference sequence). V gave up 5 bases and J gave up 0 bases, with 17 bases separating them. This CDR3 is built from 17 residues. The CDR3 protein is CATSPRGAQYSNQPQHF. In nucleotides, the CDR3 is TGTGCCACCAGCCCACGAGGGGCACAATATAGCAATCAGCCCCAGCATTTT.